These 20 T cell receptor beta chains came from one sample sequenced in a study of response to subunit inactivated influenza vaccine. TCRdb analysed the RT-PCR reads with MiXCR anew, one entry per CDR3 protein. The table shows 450,000 to 700,000 distinct CDR3 sequences, with 12% to 15% occurring only once. Specimen: PBMCs from blood, collected 11 to 12 days after vaccination. The receptors stem from a man in his fifties or sixties who received an inactivated influenza vaccine.

This clonotype was seen only a few times. The CDR3 region has the DNA TGTGCCAGCAGCTTAGTACGGGAGCAGTTCTTC. The encoded protein is CASSLVREQFF. The chain carries TRBV5-6 and TRBJ2-1, with D hard to call. CDR3 length: 11 amino acids. Germline V gene data show CDR1 as SGHDT and CDR2 as YYEEEE. The V end was cut by 2 bases, the J end by 10 bases, with 7 bases between.

This clonotype was seen many times. The chain carries TRBV27 and TRBJ2-1; D remains unclear. The V end lost 2 bases, the J end lost 3 bases, and 8 bases lay between the germline ends. The CDR3 runs 14 residues. In germline, CDR1 is MNHEY, CDR2 SMNVEV (reference sequence). CDR3 loop: CASSLARLYNEQFF. Written as DNA, the CDR3 is TGTGCCAGCAGTTTAGCCAGACTCTACAATGAGCAGTTCTTC.

This clonotype came up many times. J is TRBJ2-3 and V is TRBV12-3 or TRBV12-4, with D perhaps given as TRBD1 or TRBD2 (5 bases each). The CDR3 is made up of 15 amino acids. With 6 bases removed from V and 2 bases from J, the gap between germline ends came to 15 bases. The CDR3 coding sequence is TGTGCCAGCAGCCTAACCGGGACCGTCACAGATACGCAGTATTTT. As protein: CASSLTGTVTDTQYF.

This clonotype was counted a few times. J is TRBJ1-2 and V is TRBV5-5; D is possibly TRBD1 (6 bases). V lost 1 base to trimming and J lost 4 bases, with 17 bases between them. Germline lookup yields CDR1 SGHKS and CDR2 YYEKEE (reference sequence). The CDR3 runs 16 residues. CDR3: CASSLRSGQKSYGYTF. CDR3 DNA: TGTGCCAGCAGCTTGCGTTCCGGACAGAAGTCCTATGGCTACACCTTC.

This chain links TRBV14 with TRBJ1-1; no definite D call. The ends were cut back, 9 bases at V and 0 bases at J, with 11 bases in the middle. Germline values: CDR1 SGHDN, CDR2 FVKESK. The CDR3 length is 13 residues. CDR3: CASSSSMNTEAFF. The CDR3 coding sequence is TGTGCCAGTAGTTCTTCTATGAACACTGAAGCTTTCTTT.

The chain recombines TRBV7-9 with TRBJ2-5; no firm D call. CDR1 is SEHNR, CDR2 FQNEAQ, per germline (reference sequence). CDR3 length: 17 residues. V was clipped by 1 base and J by 5 bases, with 20 bases between them. Here the CDR3 DNA reads TGTGCCAGCAGCTTAGGAGAGTGGTTCCCCCCGGTGGAGACCCAGTACTTC. This sequence encodes CASSLGEWFPPVETQYF.

This clonotype appeared a few times. The genes are TRBV12-3 or TRBV12-4 and TRBJ2-1; no reliable D call. V shed 3 bases and J shed 5 bases, with 11 bases lying between them. CDR3 length equals 14 residues. CDR3 amino acids: CASSFGGYHNEQFF. CDR3 coding DNA: TGTGCCAGCAGTTTCGGCGGATACCACAATGAGCAGTTCTTC.

This clonotype was seen repeatedly, ten times or more. The CDR3 region has the DNA TGTGCCAGCAGCCTAAGGACAGGGAAGGGCGAGCAGTACTTC. Encoded protein: CASSLRTGKGEQYF. The gene calls are TRBV13 and TRBJ2-7; TRBD1 matches at 8 bases. Trimming at V came to 5 bases and at J to 6 bases, leaving 9 bases not matched to a gene. CDR1 is PRHDT and CDR2 is FYEKMQ in the germline V gene (reference sequence). CDR3 length equals 14 residues.

This clonotype was picked up a small number of times. The CDR3 is CSVVREGNEKLFF. CDR3 sequence (DNA): TGCAGCGTTGTCAGGGAAGGGAATGAAAAACTGTTTTTT. V is TRBV29-1 and J is TRBJ1-4, with D perhaps matching TRBD1 (5 bases). From germline, CDR1 is SQVTM and CDR2 ANQGSEA. Deletions cut 4 bases from V and 5 bases from J, with 11 bases between. This CDR3 comprises 13 residues.

This clonotype showed up just a few times. The chain uses TRBV20-1 and TRBJ2-5; 11 bases are a match to TRBD2. The CDR3 covers 15 residues. V shed 6 bases and J 4 bases; nucleotides not matched to a gene: 10. CDR1 is DFQATT and CDR2 is SNEGSKA in the germline V gene (reference sequence). The CDR3 DNA follows: TGCAGTGCACTTACCGGACTAGCGGGCCCAGAGACCCAGTACTTC. Amino acid sequence: CSALTGLAGPETQYF.

The chain combines TRBV10-3 with TRBJ1-3, with TRBD1 as a possible D gene (5 bases). The CDR3 covers 16 residues. V shed 6 bases and J shed 3 bases, with 18 bases lying between them. Germline values: CDR1 ENHRY, CDR2 SYGVKD. The CDR3 coding sequence is TGTGCCATCAGAGAGCAGGGTCCTCCTGTTGGAAACACCATATATTTT. Its protein is CAIREQGPPVGNTIYF.

In this sample, this clonotype turned up a few times. This rearrangement joins TRBV10-3 to TRBJ2-5; D gene uncertain. This CDR3 is built from 13 residues. Germline CDR1 is ENHRY and CDR2 is SYGVKD. V was pared by 6 bases and J by 0 bases, with 8 bases between. The CDR3 region is CAISPRNQETQYF. Here the CDR3 DNA reads TGTGCCATCAGCCCTCGAAACCAAGAGACCCAGTACTTC.

The rearrangement joins TRBV6-2 or TRBV6-3 to TRBJ2-1; D is possibly TRBD1 (6 bases). Germline CDR1 MNHEY, CDR2 SVGEGT. CDR3 size: 21 residues. The V and J ends lost 0 bases and 0 bases respectively, with 24 bases between them. CDR3 residues: CASSYSRSGGHKYGSYNEQFF. As DNA, the CDR3 is TGTGCCAGCAGTTACTCGAGGTCTGGGGGCCACAAGTACGGCTCCTACAATGAGCAGTTCTTC.

This clonotype was counted only a few times. V and J are TRBV7-8 and TRBJ1-2; 7 positions match TRBD1. Germline CDR1 reads SGHVS; CDR2 reads FQNEAQ. The CDR3 consists of 14 residues. V shed 1 base and J 7 bases; nucleotides not matched to a gene: 6. For the CDR3, the DNA is TGTGCCAGCAGCTTAGTGCAGGGGGAAGGTGGCTACACCTTC. Translation: CASSLVQGEGGYTF.

J is TRBJ2-2 and V is TRBV6-2 or TRBV6-3, with TRBD2 matching 8 bases. The CDR3 covers 16 residues. Germline V gene lookup returns CDR1 MNHEY and CDR2 SVGEGT. The J segment lost 6 bases and the V segment lost 3 bases, leaving 9 bases of the junction unmatched. The CDR3 reads CASSYVGTSFPGELFF. The CDR3 DNA sequence: TGTGCCAGCAGTTATGTCGGGACTAGTTTTCCCGGGGAGCTGTTTTTT.

V and J are TRBV28 and TRBJ1-4, with D maybe TRBD1 (5 bases). This CDR3 is built from 14 residues. From germline, CDR1 is MDHEN and CDR2 SYDVKM. The V gene lost 6 bases and the J gene lost 8 bases, with 16 bases spanning the gap. The CDR3 region is CASSPRDSGEKLFF. The CDR3 coding sequence is TGTGCCAGCAGCCCCCGGGACTCCGGGGAAAAACTGTTTTTT.

There are many counts of this clonotype. The chain carries TRBV5-8 and TRBJ2-5, with 8 positions matching TRBD2. The trim removed 1 base at V and 5 bases at J, leaving 10 bases unmatched. Germline loops: CDR1 SGHTS, CDR2 YDEGEE. This CDR3 has 16 amino acids. The CDR3 loop reads CASSLSTGGPGETQYF. The CDR3 region has the DNA TGTGCCAGCAGCTTGTCGACGGGGGGGCCGGGGGAGACCCAGTACTTC.

V and J are TRBV28 and TRBJ1-1; 11 nucleotides match TRBD1. The germline V gene encodes CDR1 MDHEN and CDR2 SYDVKM. The CDR3 spans 15 residues. V was clipped by 6 bases and J by 9 bases; unmatched bases: 12. The CDR3 region is CASSTGQGAAIQAFF. In DNA, the CDR3 is TGTGCCAGCAGCACCGGACAGGGGGCGGCTATCCAAGCTTTCTTT.

This clonotype has a handful of counts. The germline gene is not matched at one end of the junction; a read error may be the cause. This rearrangement joins TRBV6-1 to TRBJ2-7, with 10 bases matching TRBD2. This CDR3 has 16 amino acids. Germline CDR1 reads MNHNS; CDR2 reads SASEGT. The CDR3: CASSQASGSYPYEQYF. The CDR3 DNA reads as TGTGCCAGCAGTCAAGCTAGCGGGAGTTACCCCTACGAGCAGTACTTC.

The chain uses TRBV4-3 and TRBJ2-3; TRBD2 matches at 13 bases. Germline CDR1 is LGHNA and CDR2 is YSLEER. With 2 bases clipped from V and 0 bases from J, the junction kept 8 bases outside the gene matches. The CDR3 covers 19 residues. As DNA, the CDR3 is TGCGCCAGCAGCCAAAACCCGGGACTAGCGGGGACTAGCACAGATACGCAGTATTTT. Translated, it gives CASSQNPGLAGTSTDTQYF.